This TCR beta chain stems from a study of cytomegalovirus exposure and HLA in healthy donors. Study-wide points: Analyses of presence and absence presupposed an approximately uniform sequencing depth across donors. Most TCR beta V segments were productive about 87% or about 30% of the time in an earlier analysis.

Of note for this clone: What it binds is unknown.

The PCR contained 60 Vbeta and 13 Jbeta primers. Sequenced by immunoSEQ multiplex PCR; TCRdb stores in-frame clones only, minus some. The table includes approximately 170,000 clones, roughly 79% detected once. The sample taken for sequencing was PBMCs. The sequence came from a middle-aged man in good health and CMV-seronegative.

CDR3 nucleotide sequence: TGTGCCAGTAGTATTCCTCAGGGACAGGCTAGAAATCAGCCCCAGCATTTT. This codes for CASSIPQGQARNQPQHF. The rearrangement links TRBV19 to TRBJ1-5; TRBD1 aligns across 8 bases. Trimming at V came to 3 bases and at J to 4 bases, leaving 11 bases not matched to a gene. This CDR3 comprises 17 residues. Germline values: CDR1 LNHDA, CDR2 SQIVND (reference sequence).